This TCR beta chain was sequenced for a study of regulatory T cells in long-lasting Graves disease. Researchers made TCR beta libraries by using iRepertoire HTBI primers and running Arm-PCR on CDR3 regions. One entry per CDR3 protein results from TCRdb running MiXCR on the multiplex PCR reads. The sample holds fewer than 500,000 distinct CDR3 sequences, 15% to 20% seen once. Trimming shortened V by 5 bases and J by 0 bases, and 10 bases separated the two germline ends. The CDR3 has 15 amino acids. Many counts were recorded for this clonotype. The time point: newly diagnosed GD, antithyroid drugs for less than 3 months. The TCR library was prepared using RNA isolated from PBMCs. The guidelines of the American Thyroid Association were the basis for diagnosing Graves' disease. Each patient gave around 10 milliliters of EDTA-anticoagulated peripheral blood. These data were also filed under a second study, of T cells in Graves' hyperthyroidism and ophthalmopathy. That work states: A first-round RT-PCR of the TCR CDR3 used the HTBI primer set. Peripheral blood also featured most of the thyroid clonotypes expanded above 0.001.

This chain connects TRBV12-3 or TRBV12-4 to TRBJ2-2; D is unclear. This sequence was found in a man aged 35 to 55 with Graves disease. Source: peripheral blood mononuclear cells (PBMCs), taken at new diagnosis, from a patient treated with antithyroid drugs. The CDR3: CASSETIANTGELFF. CDR3 nucleotide sequence: TGTGCCAGCAGTGAGACAATCGCGAACACCGGGGAGCTGTTTTTT.